These 13 T cell receptor beta chains came from one sample sequenced in a study of cytomegalovirus exposure and HLA in healthy donors. The PCR contained 60 Vbeta and 13 Jbeta primers. Clones were sequenced by immunoSEQ multiplex PCR, and TCRdb holds only the in-frame ones, with some missing. The top ten hold roughly 7.4% of the sample, which has around 160,000 clones, roughly three quarters seen once. Sequenced: PBMCs. These receptors originate from a male donor in good health and CMV-seropositive.

In regard to this clone: Distinct nucleotide sequences in the sample also encode this CDR3. This sequence joins TRBV5-1 and TRBJ1-1; 7 nucleotides align to TRBD1. CDR1 and CDR2 (germline): SGHRS, YFSETQ. The V and J ends lost 4 bases and 1 base, in that order; junction bases with no gene match: 4. The length of the CDR3 is 14 residues. The CDR3 spells CASSLTGTNTEAFF. CDR3 DNA sequence: TGCGCCAGCAGCCTGACAGGGACGAACACTGAAGCTTTCTTT.

This chain joins TRBV11-2 and TRBJ1-4; D uncertain. Trimming shortened V by 4 bases and J by 8 bases, and 11 bases separated the two germline ends. The CDR3 runs to 13 residues. The germline V gene has CDR1 SGHAT and CDR2 FQNNGV. The CDR3 coding sequence is TGTGCCAGCAGCTGGGTCGGCGGCGAAAAACTGTTTTTT. It encodes CASSWVGGEKLFF.

This chain joins TRBV5-6 and TRBJ2-5; no reliable D call. In germline, CDR1 is SGHDT, CDR2 YYEEEE. Trimming took off 4 bases at V and 0 bases at J, with 7 bases between the two ends. The CDR3 has 13 amino acids. The CDR3 DNA follows: TGTGCCAGCAGCCCCCAGTACCAAGAGACCCAGTACTTC. It codes for CASSPQYQETQYF.

There are a few counts of this clone. This chain uses TRBV21-1 with TRBJ1-2. TRBV21-1 is termed a pseudogene. The CDR3 has 14 residues. This CDR3 is CARCLTVERYGYTF. CDR3 DNA: TGTGCCAGATGCTTGACTGTAGAAAGGTATGGCTACACCTTC.

V is TRBV6-6 and J is TRBJ2-3, with D unresolved. CDR1 and CDR2 (germline): MNHNY, SVGAGI (reference sequence). This CDR3 is built from 12 residues. Trimming stripped 5 bases from V and 7 bases from J, with 10 bases between. CDR3: CASSHQAYTQYF. For the CDR3, the DNA is TGTGCCAGCAGTCATCAAGCATATACGCAGTATTTT.

This clone came up once. This rearrangement joins TRBV19 to TRBJ1-4; 8 nucleotides match TRBD1. The CDR3 has 18 residues. CDR1 and CDR2 (germline): LNHDA, SQIVND (reference sequence). V was clipped by 2 bases and J by 5 bases; unmatched bases: 13. The CDR3 DNA reads as TGTGCCAGTAGTATATTATCTCCTTCGGGACAGGTGAATGAAAAACTGTTTTTT. Translation gives CASSILSPSGQVNEKLFF.

This chain links TRBV19 with TRBJ1-2; D perhaps matches TRBD1 (6 bases). The CDR3 has 17 amino acids. Germline V CDR1 and CDR2: LNHDA, SQIVND (reference sequence). Trimming took off 6 bases at V and 4 bases at J, with 24 bases between the two ends. The CDR3 reads CASSLSDSRGRPYGYTF. In nucleotides, the CDR3 is TGTGCCAGTAGCCTTTCGGACAGTAGAGGACGCCCCTATGGCTACACCTTC.

The chain recombines TRBV6-1 with TRBJ1-5; 7 bases are shared with TRBD1. Germline lookup yields CDR1 MNHNS and CDR2 SASEGT. The junction had 3 bases not matched to a gene; V was cut back by 10 bases and J by 0 bases. The CDR3 is 13 residues long. This CDR3 reads CATGTVSNQPQHF. The CDR3 DNA reads as TGTGCCACCGGGACAGTTAGCAATCAGCCCCAGCATTTT.

The J gene is TRBJ2-1, the V gene TRBV29-1, with D hard to call. Germline CDR1 is SQVTM and CDR2 is ANQGSEA. The CDR3 is made up of 12 amino acids. Trimming took off 4 bases at V and 5 bases at J, with 9 bases between the two ends. CDR3 loop: CSVVGRHNEQFF. CDR3 coding DNA: TGCAGCGTTGTGGGCAGGCACAATGAGCAGTTCTTC.

The chain links TRBV10-3 to TRBJ1-3; D gene ambiguous. Looked up from germline, CDR1 is ENHRY and CDR2 is SYGVKD. This CDR3 comprises 15 residues. V was trimmed by 3 bases and J by 0 bases, leaving 9 bases between them. The DNA of the CDR3 is TGTGCCATCAGTGACGCTCGGAGCTCTGGAAACACCATATATTTT. It translates to CAISDARSSGNTIYF.

This chain uses TRBV2 with TRBJ2-2; 13 positions match TRBD2. The V gene's germline CDR1 is SNHLY and CDR2 FYNNEI. The V segment lost 7 bases and the J segment 6 bases; nucleotides outside the gene matches: 5. There are 15 residues in the CDR3. The CDR3, as DNA: TGTGCCAGCACGCTACTAGCGGGGGGGCCCGGGGAGCTGTTTTTT. It codes for CASTLLAGGPGELFF.

V usage is TRBV7-8 and J usage is TRBJ2-1, with TRBD1 identical over 7 bases. This CDR3 spans 16 amino acids. Looked up from germline, CDR1 is SGHVS and CDR2 is FQNEAQ. The ends lost 4 bases at V and 0 bases at J; junction bases unmatched: 6. The chain's CDR3 is CASSSLTGTSYNEQFF. The CDR3, as DNA: TGTGCCAGCAGCTCTCTGACAGGGACCTCCTACAATGAGCAGTTCTTC.

Of note for this clone: Other DNA variants within this sample encode the same CDR3. The J gene is TRBJ1-5, the V gene TRBV5-1; TRBD1 agrees at 10 bases. CDR3 size: 14 residues. The J segment lost 5 bases and the V segment lost 4 bases, leaving 3 bases of the junction unmatched. From germline, CDR1 is SGHRS and CDR2 YFSETQ. The CDR3 nucleotides are TGCGCCAGCAGCAGGACAGGGGGAGATCAGCCCCAGCATTTT. Translation gives CASSRTGGDQPQHF.